This T cell receptor beta chain was captured in a study of CD8 T cells in ankylosing spondylitis. Using its own MiXCR run on the 5' RACE reads, TCRdb lists one record per CDR3 protein. The sample lists approximately 150,000 distinct CDR3 sequences, roughly 31% seen once, with 6% in the top ten. General study points: Researchers reportedly found disease-linked clones significantly enriched in matched ankylosing spondylitis synovial fluid.

CDR3 length: 15 residues. Germline CDR1 reads DFQATT; CDR2 reads SNEGSKA (reference sequence). Trimming removed 8 bases from V and 0 bases from J, with 17 bases in between. As to this clonotype: Its antigen is unidentified.

The sequence was collected from a male donor with ankylosing spondylitis. What was sequenced was synovial fluid, either unsorted or a sorted T cell fraction (not recorded which). The chain links TRBV20-1 to TRBJ2-1; a weak D match, TRBD1 (6 bases). CDR3 in amino acids: CSFQGGHYSYNEQFF. DNA for the CDR3: TGCAGTTTCCAAGGGGGACACTACTCCTACAATGAGCAGTTCTTC.